This TCR beta chain was identified during a study of blood T cell repertoires in COVID-19. Study-wide background: COVID-19 samples collected from the United States, Italy and Spain covered acute and convalescent phases. Nucleic acid was either cDNA or gDNA, and it came from T cells, B-cell-depleted T cells, or PBMCs.

This CDR3 region has 16 residues. Germline V gene lookup returns CDR1 MNHEY and CDR2 SVGEGT. V lost 5 bases to trimming and J lost 2 bases, with 18 bases between them. Original data processing: It was from reference gene primer amplification that nucleated cell counts were estimated. Data came from immunoSEQ multiplex PCR; TCRdb stores just in-frame clones and leaves some out. V and J calls and clone size are those listed in that table; D and trimming were worked out from the DNA. Of approximately 94,000 clones listed, 88% are singletons. The sample was peripheral blood. The sequence derives from a woman older than 75 with active COVID-19. V gene TRBV6-2 or TRBV6-3 combines with J gene TRBJ1-2; D is ambiguous. This CDR3 is CASSKLPASSNYGYTF. The CDR3 region has the DNA TGTGCCAGCAGTAAGCTCCCCGCCTCTTCCAACTATGGCTACACCTTC.